Below, 11 T cell receptor beta chains from the same sample are listed, as sequenced in a study of CD8+ T cells in alopecia areata. Specified treatment: oral pan-JAK inhibitor, 5-10 mg twice daily. Investigators isolated RNA and reverse transcribed it into cDNA to act as the sequencing template. The data were produced by immunoSEQ multiplex PCR, yet TCRdb's version contains in-frame clones alone and is incomplete. The sample contains 130,000 to 150,000 clones, roughly 80% of which appear only once. The sample in question was CD8+ T cells sorted from blood, obtained at week 4, from a patient treated with tofacitinib. The receptors originated from a human donor with alopecia areata.

A few counts support this clone. V and J are TRBV11-2 and TRBJ2-4; the match to TRBD1 covers 7 bases. The CDR3 is made up of 17 amino acids. CDR1 SGHAT and CDR2 FQNNGV come from the germline V gene. V trimming: 3 bases; J trimming: 1 base; junction bases outside the gene matches: 9. In DNA, the CDR3 is TGTGCCAGCAGCTTCCCCCCGCAGGGGGTTGCCAAAAACATTCAGTACTTC. Translated: CASSFPPQGVAKNIQYF.

The sample holds a few counts of this clone. The chain has TRBV15 and TRBJ2-7, with no clear D. This CDR3 contains 16 residues. Trimming left V 0 bases short and J 3 bases short, with 15 bases between. Looked up from germline, CDR1 is LNHNV and CDR2 is YYDKDF (reference sequence). The CDR3 coding sequence is TGTGCCACCAGCAGAGATATTGAAGGGTGCTGCTACGAGCAGTACTTC. Its protein product is CATSRDIEGCCYEQYF.

In this sample, this clone turned up once. Other DNA sequences of this sample code for an identical CDR3. CDR3 sequence: CASRGSSGQGRREETQYF. CDR3 coding DNA: TGTGCCAGCAGGGGATCGTCGGGACAGGGGAGGCGGGAAGAGACCCAGTACTTC. V gene TRBV25-1 combines with J gene TRBJ2-5; 10 nucleotides agree with TRBD1. This CDR3 region has 18 residues. Germline trimming cut 6 bases from V and 3 bases from J; bases unmatched to any gene: 16. Germline lookup yields CDR1 MGHDK and CDR2 SYGVNS.

The rearrangement uses TRBV10-3 and TRBJ2-3, with TRBD2 matching 10 bases. This CDR3 has 16 residues. The ends lost 0 bases at V and 5 bases at J; junction bases unmatched: 5. Per germline, CDR1 ENHRY and CDR2 SYGVKD. The CDR3 bases are TGTGCCATCAGTGAGTCTAGCGGGGGGCCCGGAGATACGCAGTATTTT. Protein: CAISESSGGPGDTQYF.

This chain uses TRBV9 with TRBJ1-1; 12 nucleotides match TRBD1. After removal of 3 bases from V and 0 bases from J, the junction contained 9 bases not matched to a gene. Germline V gives CDR1 SGDLS, CDR2 YYNGEE. The CDR3 contains 18 residues. The CDR3 coding sequence is TGTGCCAGCAGCGCCGAGGGACAGGGGGCGCGGATGAACACTGAAGCTTTCTTT. It yields the protein CASSAEGQGARMNTEAFF.

This sequence joins TRBV30 and TRBJ2-3; 8 bases map to TRBD1. Germline V lookup: CDR1 GTSNPN, CDR2 SVGIG (reference sequence). V dropped 0 bases and J dropped 3; count of bases not matched to a gene: 5. The CDR3 loop spans 15 amino acids. The CDR3 is CAWSVGQGLTDTQYF. In DNA form, the CDR3 reads TGTGCCTGGAGTGTTGGACAGGGATTGACAGATACGCAGTATTTT. Complete variable domain (other parts from reference TRBV30 and TRBJ2-3): SQTIHQWPATLVQPVGSPLSLECTVEGTSNPNLYWYRQAAGRGLQLLFYSVGIGQISSEVPQNLSASRPQDRQFILSSKKLLLSDSGFYLCAWSVGQGLTDTQYFGPGTRLTVL.

V and J are TRBV6-5 and TRBJ2-1; 7 bases align to TRBD1. The CDR3 has 13 residues. V shed 4 bases, J shed 7 bases, and the junction held 4 bases outside the gene matches. Germline CDR1 and CDR2: MNHEY and SVGAGI. The CDR3 spells CASSWTGFNEQFF. The CDR3 DNA reads TGTGCCAGCAGTTGGACAGGTTTTAATGAGCAGTTCTTC.

V is TRBV19 and J is TRBJ1-5, with 12 bases fitting TRBD1. Germline V gene lookup returns CDR1 LNHDA and CDR2 SQIVND (reference sequence). The CDR3 has 17 residues. J lost 1 base, V lost 6 bases, and 7 bases had no gene match. The CDR3 reads CASSPGQGAWSNQPQHF. The DNA for the CDR3 is TGTGCCAGTAGCCCGGGACAGGGGGCTTGGAGCAATCAGCCCCAGCATTTT.

In its sample, this clone was seen once. V and J are TRBV7-9 and TRBJ2-7, with 9 bases matching TRBD1. The CDR3 is 15 amino acids. Germline trimming cut 4 bases from V and 4 bases from J; bases unmatched to any gene: 8. The germline V gene has CDR1 SEHNR and CDR2 FQNEAQ (reference sequence). The CDR3, as DNA: TGTGCCAGCAGCTCATCCGGGACAGGGTTTTACGAGCAGTACTTC. Encoded protein: CASSSSGTGFYEQYF.

This chain uses TRBV5-1 with TRBJ2-1, with TRBD2 matching 8 bases. Trimming removed 2 bases from V and 6 bases from J; junction bases left unmatched: 16. Per the germline V gene, CDR1 is SGHRS and CDR2 is YFSETQ. The CDR3 loop spans 18 amino acids. CDR3 region: CASSFFRAGAEKLNEQFF. The DNA of the CDR3 is TGCGCCAGCAGCTTTTTCAGAGCGGGGGCTGAAAAACTCAATGAGCAGTTCTTC.

The rearrangement joins TRBV27 to TRBJ1-5; 9 positions match TRBD1. Trimming cost V 4 bases and J 2 bases; bases outside gene matches: 15. The length of the CDR3 is 19 residues. Germline V lookup: CDR1 MNHEY, CDR2 SMNVEV (reference sequence). The CDR3 loop reads CASSSTGGRMKLGNQPQHF. For the CDR3, the DNA is TGTGCCAGCAGTTCAACAGGGGGCCGAATGAAGTTAGGCAATCAGCCCCAGCATTTT.